The 21 T cell receptor beta chains reported below all come from one sample, sequenced in a study of shared clonotypes between healthy human individuals. Here immunoSEQ multiplex PCR was the method, and the copy in TCRdb shows in-frame clones only, minus some. The table has around 2,000,000 clones, about 95% seen once. CD45RO negativity and positive selection for CCR7 defined naive CD8 cells, a population that excluded terminally differentiated effector memory CD45RA+ cells. Sample: naive CD8+ T cells sorted from blood. The receptors were sampled from a man aged 18-30 years in good health.

This clone was observed a single time. The chain recombines TRBV6-5 with TRBJ1-2; the D gene is possibly TRBD1 (5 bases). The CDR3 runs 15 residues. V lost 0 bases and J lost 4, with 12 bases in between. Per the germline V gene, CDR1 is MNHEY and CDR2 is SVGAGI. CDR3 coding DNA: TGTGCCAGCAGTTACTCCCTGACAGCCCTCTATGGCTACACCTTC. It translates to CASSYSLTALYGYTF.

The rearrangement uses TRBV7-2 and TRBJ1-5; 12 positions match TRBD1. J was trimmed by 1 base and V by 5 bases; bases with no gene match: 9. Looked up from germline, CDR1 is SGHTA and CDR2 is FQGNSA. This CDR3 contains 18 residues. The CDR3 here is CASSGGTGGIGSNQPQHF. CDR3 nucleotides: TGTGCCAGCAGCGGGGGGACAGGGGGCATCGGAAGCAATCAGCCCCAGCATTTT.

The J gene is TRBJ1-1, the V gene TRBV9; D unclear. The CDR3 is 15 amino acids. Germline values: CDR1 SGDLS, CDR2 YYNGEE. V was clipped by 5 bases and J by 1 base, with 15 bases between them. The CDR3 spells CASRKAPNQNTEAFF. CDR3 coding DNA: TGTGCCAGCAGAAAGGCCCCCAACCAGAACACTGAAGCTTTCTTT.

The V gene is TRBV7-9, the J gene TRBJ2-1; 9 bases map to TRBD2. J was trimmed by 2 bases and V by 3 bases; bases with no gene match: 2. Germline lookup yields CDR1 SEHNR and CDR2 FQNEAQ (reference sequence). The CDR3 has 15 amino acids. CDR3 region: CASSFASGAYNEQFF. DNA of the CDR3: TGTGCCAGCAGCTTTGCTAGCGGGGCCTACAATGAGCAGTTCTTC.

In its sample, this clone was seen a few times. This chain uses TRBV19 with TRBJ1-2; D is perhaps TRBD1 (5 bases). This CDR3 is 12 amino acids long. Between the trimmed V and J ends, which lost 8 bases and 8 bases, there was a span of 15 bases. The germline V gene encodes CDR1 LNHDA and CDR2 SQIVND (reference sequence). The chain's CDR3 is CASHQGGQGYTF. DNA of the CDR3: TGTGCCAGTCATCAGGGAGGGCAAGGCTACACCTTC. Variable domain in full (rest from reference TRBV19 and TRBJ1-2): DGGITQSPKYLFRKEGQNVTLSCEQNLNHDAMYWYRQDPGQGLRLIYYSQIVNDFQKGDIAEGYSVSREKKESFPLTVTSAQKNPTAFYLCASHQGGQGYTFGSGTRLTVV.

DNA of the CDR3: TGTGCCTGGAGTGTGACGCGGATGGAGTTGGCGGATACGCAGTATTTT. This translates into CAWSVTRMELADTQYF. The chain links TRBV30 to TRBJ2-3, with D unresolved. This CDR3 region has 16 residues. V dropped 0 bases and J dropped 6 bases, with 19 bases sitting between them. The germline CDR1 and CDR2 sequences are GTSNPN and SVGIG (reference sequence).

The chain joins TRBV7-9 to TRBJ2-2; D not certain. V lost 1 base to trimming and J lost 0 bases, with 6 bases between them. Per germline, CDR1 SEHNR and CDR2 FQNEAQ (reference sequence). The CDR3 loop spans 15 amino acids. The CDR3 loop reads CASSLELPNTGELFF. The CDR3 region has the DNA TGTGCCAGCAGCTTAGAACTACCGAACACCGGGGAGCTGTTTTTT.

V usage is TRBV6-5 and J usage is TRBJ1-1, with 7 nucleotides matching TRBD1. The germline CDR1 and CDR2 sequences are MNHEY and SVGAGI. J gave up 4 bases and V 2 bases, and 10 bases lay outside the gene matches. The CDR3 runs to 16 residues. In nucleotides, the CDR3 is TGTGCCAGCAGTTACCCGACTCAGGGGGGCGGCACTGAAGCTTTCTTT. Translating it yields CASSYPTQGGGTEAFF.

This rearrangement joins TRBV11-2 to TRBJ2-1, with TRBD2 matching 11 bases. This CDR3 is built from 15 residues. Unmatched junction bases numbered 7, after V lost 4 bases and J lost 8 bases. Germline V CDR1 and CDR2: SGHAT, FQNNGV. The CDR3 coding sequence is TGTGCCAGCAGCTCTGGACCGGGACTAGCGGATGAGCAGTTCTTC. It specifies CASSSGPGLADEQFF.

This chain links TRBV27 with TRBJ2-1; weak D call: TRBD2 (6 bases). Germline V CDR1 and CDR2: MNHEY, SMNVEV (reference sequence). Trimming stripped 0 bases from V and 10 bases from J, with 13 bases between. The length of the CDR3 is 14 residues. CDR3: CASSLSGLPWEQFF. CDR3 in DNA: TGTGCCAGCAGTTTATCGGGACTCCCTTGGGAGCAGTTCTTC.

The chain is built from TRBV7-6 and TRBJ2-1; the D call may be TRBD1 or TRBD2 (5 bases each). Trimming stripped 2 bases from V and 4 bases from J, with 12 bases between. CDR3 length equals 15 residues. Germline CDR1 is SGHVS and CDR2 is FNYEAQ. CDR3 sequence reads: CASSLLGPEYNEQFF. CDR3 DNA sequence: TGTGCCAGCAGCTTACTGGGACCAGAATACAATGAGCAGTTCTTC.

V gene TRBV7-9 combines with J gene TRBJ1-3; no clear D. The CDR3 is made up of 15 amino acids. V was trimmed by 5 bases and J by 0 bases, leaving 11 bases between them. CDR1 is SEHNR and CDR2 is FQNEAQ in the germline V gene (reference sequence). This chain's CDR3 is CASSLGRTSGNTIYF. CDR3 in DNA: TGTGCCAGCAGCCTTGGACGGACCTCTGGAAACACCATATATTTT. Filled out from reference TRBV7-9 and TRBJ1-3, the complete variable domain reads DTGVSQNPRHKITKRGQNVTFRCDPISEHNRLYWYRQTLGQGPEFLTYFQNEAQLEKSRLLSDRFSAERPKGSFSTLEIQRTEQGDSAMYLCASSLGRTSGNTIYFGEGSWLTVV.

The V and J genes are TRBV7-9 and TRBJ1-1, with D maybe TRBD1 (5 bases). V lost 2 bases and J lost 1, with 14 bases in between. Per the germline V gene, CDR1 is SEHNR and CDR2 is FQNEAQ (reference sequence). CDR3 length: 16 amino acids. The DNA for the CDR3 is TGTGCCAGCAGCTTACTAGGGGTAAGGGGGAACACTGAAGCTTTCTTT. It is translated as CASSLLGVRGNTEAFF.

The chain couples TRBV5-6 to TRBJ1-4; 9 positions match TRBD1. Germline V gives CDR1 SGHDT, CDR2 YYEEEE. This CDR3 has 16 residues. J was trimmed by 8 bases and V by 3 bases; bases with no gene match: 11. For the CDR3, the DNA is TGTGCCAGCAGCTCCCCGATCGGGACAGGGTCGGAAAAACTGTTTTTT. It translates to CASSSPIGTGSEKLFF. Full variable domain (rest looked up from reference TRBV5-6 and TRBJ1-4): DAGVTQSPTHLIKTRGQQVTLRCSPKSGHDTVSWYQQALGQGPQFIFQYYEEEERQRGNFPDRFSGHQFPNYSSELNVNALLLGDSALYLCASSSPIGTGSEKLFFGSGTQLSVL.

The chain employs TRBV28 and TRBJ2-3, with TRBD2 matching over 9 bases. Trimming at V came to 10 bases and at J to 0 bases, leaving 5 bases not matched to a gene. This CDR3 is built from 14 residues. Germline V gene sequence: CDR1 MDHEN, CDR2 SYDVKM. CDR3 in amino acids: CATMTSGSTDTQYF. The CDR3 DNA reads as TGTGCCACCATGACTAGCGGTAGCACAGATACGCAGTATTTT.

The J gene is TRBJ2-7, the V gene TRBV9; 7 nucleotides line up with TRBD1. V shed 4 bases, J shed 4 bases, and the junction held 11 bases outside the gene matches. Germline V lookup: CDR1 SGDLS, CDR2 YYNGEE. This CDR3 is built from 15 residues. The CDR3: CASSTTSGTDYEQYF. The CDR3 nucleotides read TGTGCCAGCAGCACCACTTCCGGGACAGATTACGAGCAGTACTTC.

CDR3 DNA sequence: TGCGCCAGCAGCTGGGGACTAGCGGGAGGACCGAGCTCCTACGAGCAGTACTTC. Translated: CASSWGLAGGPSSYEQYF. The V gene is TRBV5-1, the J gene TRBJ2-7, with TRBD2 identical over 15 bases. J lost 0 bases, V lost 3 bases, and 7 bases had no gene match. The V gene's germline CDR1 is SGHRS and CDR2 YFSETQ. This CDR3 region has 18 residues.

The rearrangement joins TRBV6-1 to TRBJ1-5, with D unclear. The CDR3 covers 14 residues. The V end lost 2 bases, the J end lost 5 bases, and 10 bases lay between the germline ends. Germline assignment: CDR1 MNHNS and CDR2 SASEGT. CDR3 bases: TGTGCCAGCAGTGAAAGGGCAGTCGATCAGCCCCAGCATTTT. As protein: CASSERAVDQPQHF.

This rearrangement joins TRBV2 to TRBJ2-1; 9 positions match TRBD2. V shed 8 bases and J 9 bases; nucleotides not matched to a gene: 14. CDR1 is SNHLY and CDR2 is FYNNEI in the germline V gene. The CDR3 runs 15 residues. The CDR3, as DNA: TGTGCCAGCTTCCGGGAGATAGCGGGAGTCAGTGAGCAGTTCTTC. Translating gives CASFREIAGVSEQFF.

V is TRBV11-2 and J is TRBJ2-7; D not resolved. CDR3 length: 12 amino acids. Trimming removed 5 bases from V and 5 bases from J, with 10 bases in between. Germline V gives CDR1 SGHAT, CDR2 FQNNGV. The CDR3 reads CASSPGRHEQYF. The CDR3 coding sequence is TGTGCCAGCAGCCCCGGACGCCACGAGCAGTACTTC. The full variable domain, rest sourced from reference TRBV11-2 and TRBJ2-7, is EAGVAQSPRYKIIEKRQSVAFWCNPISGHATLYWYQQILGQGPKLLIQFQNNGVVDDSQLPKDRFSAERLKGVDSTLKIQPAKLEDSAVYLCASSPGRHEQYFGPGTRLTVT.

This CDR3 reads CASGTAETQYF. CDR3 DNA: TGTGCCAGCGGGACCGCAGAGACCCAGTACTTC. The J gene is TRBJ2-5, the V gene TRBV6-5; D might be TRBD1 or TRBD2, each matching 5 bases. This CDR3 has 11 residues. The V end was cut by 8 bases, the J end by 4 bases, with 8 bases between. Germline V gene data show CDR1 as MNHEY and CDR2 as SVGAGI.